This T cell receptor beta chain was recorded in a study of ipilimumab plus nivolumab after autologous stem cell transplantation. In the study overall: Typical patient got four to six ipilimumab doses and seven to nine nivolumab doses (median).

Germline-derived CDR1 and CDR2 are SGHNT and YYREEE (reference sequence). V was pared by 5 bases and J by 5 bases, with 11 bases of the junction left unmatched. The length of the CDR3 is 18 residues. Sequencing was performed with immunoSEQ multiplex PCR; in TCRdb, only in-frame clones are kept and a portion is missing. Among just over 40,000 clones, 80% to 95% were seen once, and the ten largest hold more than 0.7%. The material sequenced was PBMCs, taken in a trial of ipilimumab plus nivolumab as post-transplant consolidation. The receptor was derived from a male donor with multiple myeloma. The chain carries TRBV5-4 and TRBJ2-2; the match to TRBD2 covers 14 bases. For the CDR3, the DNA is TGTGCCAGCAGGGGGGGGCCGGGACTAGCGGGAGATACCGGGGAGCTGTTTTTT. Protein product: CASRGGPGLAGDTGELFF. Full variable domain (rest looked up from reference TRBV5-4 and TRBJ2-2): ETGVTQSPTHLIKTRGQQVTLRCSSQSGHNTVSWYQQALGQGPQFIFQYYREEENGRGNFPPRFSGLQFPNYSSELNVNALELDDSALYLCASRGGPGLAGDTGELFFGEGSRLTVL.